Listed here are 27 T cell receptor beta chains from one sample, sequenced in a study of T-cell memory formation after mild COVID-19. TCRdb passed the 5' RACE reads through MiXCR, listing each CDR3 protein once. This sample has about 410,000 distinct CDR3 sequences; approximately 18% occur once, and the top ten carry about 22%. Source material: PBMCs or a T cell subset sorted from them (not recorded which). These receptors all stem from a young man who had mild COVID-19 (a few samples of this study predate the infection). Cell type and time point are not known.

This clonotype was picked up a small number of times. The chain is built from TRBV6-2 or TRBV6-3 and TRBJ2-3; D is perhaps TRBD2 (6 bases). This CDR3 contains 15 residues. The germline gives CDR1 MNHEY, CDR2 SVGEGT. V dropped 6 bases and J dropped 4 bases, with 17 bases sitting between them. The CDR3 sequence: CASRALGGAADTQYF. The CDR3 coding sequence is TGTGCCAGCAGGGCCCTGGGGGGAGCGGCAGATACGCAGTATTTT.

The chain employs TRBV10-3 and TRBJ2-3; 14 bases line up with TRBD2. This CDR3 contains 15 residues. Losses at the gene ends were 6 bases for V and 2 bases for J; bases not matched to a gene: 1. Germline V lookup: CDR1 ENHRY, CDR2 SYGVKD. The CDR3, as DNA: TGTGCCATCAGGGGACTAGCGGGGGTCACAGATACGCAGTATTTT. It yields the protein CAIRGLAGVTDTQYF.

The V call is TRBV9, the J call TRBJ2-3; D uncertain. Deletions cut 10 bases from V and 2 bases from J, with 8 bases between. Germline CDR1 and CDR2: SGDLS and YYNGEE. The CDR3 contains 11 residues. As DNA, the CDR3 is TGTGCCTCCGGACCCACAGATACGCAGTATTTT. This codes for CASGPTDTQYF. Together with reference TRBV9 and TRBJ2-3, the CDR3 gives the full variable domain: DSGVTQTPKHLITATGQRVTLRCSPRSGDLSVYWYQQSLDQGLQFLIQYYNGEERAKGNILERFSAQQFPDLHSELNLSSLELGDSALYFCASGPTDTQYFGPGTRLTVL.

The chain uses TRBV5-5 and TRBJ2-1; 14 bases map to TRBD2. Germline values: CDR1 SGHKS, CDR2 YYEKEE (reference sequence). The CDR3 extends over 15 amino acids. Trimming took 3 bases from V and 8 from J; bases not matched to a gene: 4. The CDR3 protein is CASSSTSGGVDEQFF. The CDR3 DNA sequence: TGTGCCAGCAGCTCGACTAGCGGGGGGGTGGATGAGCAGTTCTTC.

J is TRBJ2-5 and V is TRBV3-1, with 7 bases identical to TRBD2. The CDR3 contains 17 residues. Germline CDR1 is LGHDT and CDR2 is YNNKEL (reference sequence). V gave up 0 bases and J gave up 6 bases; unmatched junction bases: 13. CDR3 in amino acids: CASSQDPGLVRSKTQYF. CDR3 DNA sequence: TGTGCCAGCAGCCAAGATCCCGGACTAGTGAGGTCGAAGACCCAGTACTTC.

The genes are TRBV6-5 and TRBJ2-7; 10 bases align to TRBD1. In germline, CDR1 is MNHEY, CDR2 SVGAGI. After removal of 6 bases from V and 6 bases from J, the junction contained 11 bases not matched to a gene. CDR3 length: 15 amino acids. The CDR3 loop is CASRGPGQGLREQYF. The CDR3 region has the DNA TGTGCCAGCAGGGGGCCGGGACAGGGGCTGCGCGAGCAGTACTTC.

V gene TRBV15 combines with J gene TRBJ1-2, with D unresolved. This CDR3 has 12 residues. V lost 1 base, J lost 10 bases, and 10 bases lay in between. Germline V CDR1 and CDR2: LNHNV, YYDKDF (reference sequence). The CDR3: CATSRGGSLYTF. As DNA, the CDR3 is TGTGCCACCAGCAGAGGCGGGAGCCTCTACACCTTC.

This clonotype has a count of ten or more. The V call is TRBV7-8, the J call TRBJ1-1; 8 bases match TRBD1. The V and J ends lost 5 bases and 5 bases, in that order; junction bases with no gene match: 13. Germline V gene sequence: CDR1 SGHVS, CDR2 FQNEAQ. This CDR3 comprises 16 residues. As DNA, the CDR3 is TGTGCCAGCAGCCCTTTGGCCCAGGGGGCTAGGACTGAAGCTTTCTTT. Residues: CASSPLAQGARTEAFF.

The J gene is TRBJ2-7, the V gene TRBV7-9; D tentatively reads TRBD1 or TRBD2 (5 bases each). V was pared by 5 bases and J by 6 bases, with 11 bases between. Germline V CDR1 and CDR2: SEHNR, FQNEAQ (reference sequence). This CDR3 contains 12 residues. The CDR3 DNA is TGTGCCAGCAGCCCCCGTGGGGGCGAGCAGTACGTC. Translation: CASSPRGGEQYV.

CDR3 nucleotide sequence: TGTGCCAGCGGGGGACTAGCGGGGGCCACAGATACGCAGTATTTT. The encoded protein is CASGGLAGATDTQYF. The chain joins TRBV2 to TRBJ2-3; TRBD2 matches 14 bases. V trimming: 8 bases; J trimming: 2 bases; junction bases outside the gene matches: 3. Per germline, CDR1 SNHLY and CDR2 FYNNEI. The CDR3 length is 15 residues.

There are many counts of this clonotype. This chain connects TRBV12-3 or TRBV12-4 to TRBJ2-3; the match to TRBD1 covers 11 bases. The ends lost 5 bases at V and 0 bases at J; junction bases unmatched: 4. The CDR3 spans 16 residues. CDR3: CASSGTGGTSTDTQYF. The CDR3 nucleotides read TGTGCCAGCAGTGGGACAGGGGGAACCAGCACAGATACGCAGTATTTT.

The chain couples TRBV5-1 to TRBJ2-5; 8 bases match TRBD2. CDR1 and CDR2 (germline): SGHRS, YFSETQ. The V and J ends lost 5 bases and 7 bases, in that order; junction bases with no gene match: 10. The CDR3 is made up of 14 amino acids. The DNA of the CDR3 is TGCGCCAGCAGTTGGGCGAGCGGGGGAGGGACCCAGTACTTC. Residues: CASSWASGGGTQYF. The full variable domain, rest sourced from reference TRBV5-1 and TRBJ2-5, is KAGVTQTPRYLIKTRGQQVTLSCSPISGHRSVSWYQQTPGQGLQFLFEYFSETQRNKGNFPGRFSGRQFSNSRSEMNVSTLELGDSALYLCASSWASGGGTQYFGPGTRLLVL.

This chain joins TRBV9 and TRBJ2-2; D is perhaps TRBD1 (5 bases). Looked up from germline, CDR1 is SGDLS and CDR2 is YYNGEE. The CDR3 totals 16 residues. V lost 6 bases, J lost 0 bases, and 15 bases lay in between. The CDR3 DNA reads TGTGCCAGCACCGTGCGTGACAGAGCGAACACCGGGGAGCTGTTTTTT. The encoded protein is CASTVRDRANTGELFF.

The genes are TRBV20-1 and TRBJ2-3; 7 nucleotides align to TRBD1. This CDR3 contains 17 residues. Germline V gives CDR1 DFQATT, CDR2 SNEGSKA (reference sequence). Trimming at V came to 0 bases and at J to 2 bases, leaving 11 bases not matched to a gene. The CDR3 spells CSARDPRDSLTTDTQYF. The CDR3 DNA follows: TGCAGTGCTAGAGATCCTCGGGACAGCCTCACCACAGATACGCAGTATTTT.

The chain is built from TRBV12-3 or TRBV12-4 and TRBJ2-7; weak D call: TRBD1 (6 bases). The CDR3 loop spans 15 amino acids. V lost 5 bases to trimming and J lost 5 bases, with 19 bases between them. CDR3 nucleotides: TGTGCCAGCAGTCCTCTCCCTGCAGGGGCCCACGAGCAGTACTTC. This gives the protein CASSPLPAGAHEQYF.

The chain has TRBV2 and TRBJ2-3; 11 bases are a match to TRBD2. V shed 10 bases and J 3 bases; nucleotides not matched to a gene: 6. The germline V gene has CDR1 SNHLY and CDR2 FYNNEI. The CDR3 is made up of 14 amino acids. CDR3 in amino acids: CATQGLADTDTQYF. The DNA for the CDR3 is TGTGCCACCCAGGGACTAGCGGATACAGATACGCAGTATTTT.

In its sample, this clonotype was seen a few times. The chain is built from TRBV5-1 and TRBJ2-5, with D possibly being TRBD1 or TRBD2 (5 bases each). The CDR3 spans 19 residues. The germline V gene has CDR1 SGHRS and CDR2 YFSETQ. V was shortened by 4 bases and J by 1 base, with 26 bases between the two germline ends. CDR3 in DNA: TGCGCCAGCAGCCCCCGGCTGAGGACTGTGAGGGGAACCCAAGAGACCCAGTACTTC. Protein product: CASSPRLRTVRGTQETQYF.

This chain joins TRBV4-1 and TRBJ2-1, with TRBD1 as a possible D gene (5 bases). Germline V gene data show CDR1 as MGHRA and CDR2 as YSYEKL. The CDR3 consists of 12 residues. Trimming stripped 3 bases from V and 8 bases from J, with 8 bases between. The CDR3 nucleotides are TGCGCCAGCAGCCAGGGGCGCGATGAGCAGTTCTTC. This sequence encodes CASSQGRDEQFF.

The sample holds a few counts of this clonotype. The rearrangement links TRBV6-5 to TRBJ2-1, with 16 bases fitting TRBD2. The CDR3 totals 14 residues. From germline, CDR1 is MNHEY and CDR2 SVGAGI. After removal of 6 bases from V and 12 bases from J, the junction contained 5 bases not matched to a gene. For the CDR3, the DNA is TGTGCCAGCAGCCTAGGGACTAGCGGGGGGGTGCAGTTCTTC. It codes for CASSLGTSGGVQFF.

This clonotype was seen repeatedly, ten times or more. The rearrangement uses TRBV5-1 and TRBJ2-7, with unresolved D. This CDR3 has 12 amino acids. Germline V gene sequence: CDR1 SGHRS, CDR2 YFSETQ. The V gene lost 2 bases and the J gene lost 4 bases, with 7 bases spanning the gap. CDR3 nucleotides: TGCGCCAGCAGCTTCGACGGATACGAGCAGTACGTC. This gives the protein CASSFDGYEQYV.

This clonotype was seen only a few times. This chain joins TRBV20-1 and TRBJ1-1, with 8 bases identical to TRBD1. This CDR3 has 12 amino acids. Trimming cost V 5 bases and J 13 bases; bases outside gene matches: 12. Germline V gene data show CDR1 as DFQATT and CDR2 as SNEGSKA (reference sequence). CDR3 bases: TGCAGTGCTCCGGACAGGGCATTGGTAGATTTCTTT. This codes for CSAPDRALVDFF.

The CDR3 is CASSPGTSGGAMETQYF. CDR3 DNA sequence: TGTGCCAGCAGCCCAGGGACTAGCGGGGGGGCAATGGAGACCCAGTACTTC. The V and J genes are TRBV9 and TRBJ2-5; 16 bases line up with TRBD2. The CDR3 runs 17 residues. V lost 4 bases to trimming and J lost 5 bases; unmatched junction nucleotides: 8. Germline lookup yields CDR1 SGDLS and CDR2 YYNGEE. The full variable domain, completed using reference TRBV9 and TRBJ2-5, is DSGVTQTPKHLITATGQRVTLRCSPRSGDLSVYWYQQSLDQGLQFLIQYYNGEERAKGNILERFSAQQFPDLHSELNLSSLELGDSALYFCASSPGTSGGAMETQYFGPGTRLLVL.

This chain connects TRBV6-1 to TRBJ2-7, with D unclear. Germline lookup yields CDR1 MNHNS and CDR2 SASEGT. The V and J ends lost 0 bases and 5 bases respectively, with 20 bases between them. The length of the CDR3 is 17 residues. CDR3 sequence: CASSEALIRAPLDEQYF. The CDR3 DNA sequence: TGTGCCAGCAGTGAAGCGTTAATAAGGGCTCCGCTAGACGAGCAGTACTTC.

In this sample, this clonotype turned up a few times. This rearrangement joins TRBV9 to TRBJ1-4, with D possibly being TRBD1 (5 bases). Germline V gene sequence: CDR1 SGDLS, CDR2 YYNGEE. The CDR3 runs to 15 residues. V dropped 3 bases and J dropped 7 bases, with 16 bases sitting between them. CDR3 sequence: CASSALEGRTEKLFF. For the CDR3, the DNA is TGTGCCAGCAGCGCACTTGAGGGGAGGACTGAAAAACTGTTTTTT. Looking up the rest from reference TRBV9 and TRBJ1-4 gives the full variable domain: DSGVTQTPKHLITATGQRVTLRCSPRSGDLSVYWYQQSLDQGLQFLIQYYNGEERAKGNILERFSAQQFPDLHSELNLSSLELGDSALYFCASSALEGRTEKLFFGSGTQLSVL.

The CDR3 is CAIRPAGAGTDTQYF. The CDR3 DNA reads TGTGCCATCAGGCCTGCAGGGGCTGGCACAGATACGCAGTATTTT. This chain uses TRBV10-3 with TRBJ2-3; possible D gene TRBD1, 6 bases. Germline CDR1 ENHRY, CDR2 SYGVKD. Trimming took off 6 bases at V and 1 base at J, with 14 bases between the two ends. The CDR3 contains 15 residues.

This clonotype has only a few counts. The rearrangement joins TRBV13 to TRBJ1-1; D not resolved. The CDR3 runs 15 residues. CDR1 is PRHDT, CDR2 FYEKMQ, per germline (reference sequence). Trimming left V 3 bases short and J 4 bases short, with 15 bases between. CDR3 sequence reads: CASSFRGNLGTEAFF. The CDR3 DNA follows: TGTGCCAGCAGCTTTCGAGGGAACCTCGGCACTGAAGCTTTCTTT.

The chain is built from TRBV7-9 and TRBJ2-1; the D gene could be TRBD1 or TRBD2 (5 bases each). The CDR3 extends over 12 amino acids. The germline V gene encodes CDR1 SEHNR and CDR2 FQNEAQ (reference sequence). The V and J ends lost 2 bases and 10 bases respectively, with 9 bases between them. In DNA form, the CDR3 reads TGTGCCAGCAGCTTATCCGGGGCCGAGCAGTTCTTC. Residues: CASSLSGAEQFF. Full variable domain (outside the CDR3, taken from reference TRBV7-9 and TRBJ2-1): DTGVSQNPRHKITKRGQNVTFRCDPISEHNRLYWYRQTLGQGPEFLTYFQNEAQLEKSRLLSDRFSAERPKGSFSTLEIQRTEQGDSAMYLCASSLSGAEQFFGPGTRLTVL.